This T cell receptor beta chain was captured by sequencing in a study of chemoradiotherapy in HPV16-positive cancers. As for the study in general: Functional T-cell assays on two HPV16-positive patients' cells defined candidate HPV-specific clones and common TCR motifs. Study-wide results and caveats: Functional assays defining HPV-specific T cells used only a couple of HPV16-positive patients.

Profiling relied on immunoSEQ multiplex PCR, and the TCRdb table lists in-frame clones only, not all of them. The table has 13,000 or so clones, around 85% seen once; the top ten hold approximately 5.7%. As to this clone: What it binds is not known.

The sample here was blood, taken from a patient who underwent chemoradiotherapy. The TCR sequence derives from a human donor with HPV-associated anogenital cancer.

This chain's CDR3 is CASSTPKGTSGGNQETQYF. DNA for the CDR3: TGTGCCAGCAGCACGCCCAAAGGCACTAGCGGGGGCAACCAAGAGACCCAGTACTTC. The chain is built from TRBV21-1 and TRBJ2-5; the table's D call, TRBD2, was not checked against the DNA. TRBV21-1 is a pseudogene locus. The CDR3 consists of 19 residues.